This record concerns one TCR beta chain sequence. At one end the junction does not follow the germline gene, possibly because of a read error. The CDR3 runs 14 residues. Germline V lookup: CDR1 MNHNY, CDR2 SVGAGI (reference sequence). Unsorted bulk tissue (20-30 mg) underwent RNA and DNA co-extraction. This sample is part of a study of tumor-infiltrating lymphocytes in primary liver carcinoma. A constant-region primer primed TCR beta cDNA synthesis from roughly 510 ng of total RNA. Three nested multiplex PCR rounds of slightly modified ARM-PCR generated TCR beta libraries. TRBV1-TRBV30 forward primers and a C-beta reverse primer were used in the first two PCR rounds, which each ran for nine to ten cycles. TCRdb redid the calling of the multiplex PCR reads with MiXCR, one entry per CDR3 protein. The sample lists fewer than 150,000 distinct CDR3 sequences; less than 80% were seen once.

Specimen: liver tumor tissue from sampling region 1. Subset noted: tumor region T1, superior pole. This TCR was sampled from an older woman with primary liver carcinoma and hepatitis B virus infection. The chain uses TRBV6-6 and TRBJ1-1; D gene ambiguous. DNA of the CDR3: TGTGCCAGCCTTAACTCCGGAGAAGCCACTGAGGCTTTCTTT. Translation: CASLNSGEATEAFF.